This T cell receptor beta chain was retrieved from a study of T cells after yellow fever vaccination. Overall study: Libraries from low-cell-number fractions were prepared with the SMART-Seq v4 Ultra Low Input RNA kit.

This clonotype has ten or more counts. The antigen is undetermined. Study results and limitations: In post-booster samples, most primary-vaccination clones reappeared (about 95% CD4, 88% CD8).

Trimming shortened V by 3 bases and J by 0 bases, and 2 bases separated the two germline ends. CDR3 length equals 13 residues. Germline V CDR1 and CDR2: MDHEN, SYDVKM. Template switching by 5'RACE produced TCR cDNA, adding a universal primer site and UMIs. TCRdb reanalysed the 5' RACE reads using MiXCR and keeps one entry per CDR3 protein. The table shows some 320,000 distinct CDR3 sequences, with more than 8.5% occurring only once. This chain links TRBV28 with TRBJ2-2; D uncertain. Here the sequenced sample was PBMCs, taken on the day of the first yellow fever vaccination. The origin of this receptor is a man aged 18 to 35 who received the YFV17D yellow fever vaccine. CDR3 sequence reads: CASSFSNTGELFF. CDR3 nucleotide sequence: TGTGCCAGCAGTTTCTCGAACACCGGGGAGCTGTTTTTT.